The 27 T cell receptor beta chains below all came from one sample that was sequenced in a study of blood T cell repertoires in COVID-19. Assay: immunoSEQ multiplex PCR; the TCRdb copy retains only in-frame clones and omits some. The data show approximately 150,000 clones, roughly four fifths seen once. Sequencing was performed on peripheral blood. Every receptor here comes from an older man with active or convalescent COVID-19.

The chain recombines TRBV7-9 with TRBJ1-1, with unresolved D. The CDR3 totals 13 residues. Trimming took 5 bases from V and 7 from J, leaving 14 bases between them. Per germline, CDR1 SEHNR and CDR2 FQNEAQ (reference sequence). CDR3 nucleotides: TGTGCCAGCAGCGACTCCGAAGGAGATGAAGCTTTCTTT. This translates into CASSDSEGDEAFF.

The chain is built from TRBV15 and TRBJ2-6; TRBD1 matches at 10 bases. CDR1 LNHNV and CDR2 YYDKDF come from the germline V gene (reference sequence). V was clipped by 6 bases and J by 0 bases; unmatched bases: 2. The CDR3 covers 16 residues. The CDR3 coding sequence is TGTGCCACCAGAAGGACAGGGGGCTCTGGGGCCAACGTCCTGACTTTC. Translated, it gives CATRRTGGSGANVLTF.

This sequence joins TRBV19 and TRBJ2-7, with 12 bases fitting TRBD2. CDR1 is LNHDA and CDR2 is SQIVND in the germline V gene (reference sequence). The CDR3 covers 15 residues. V gave up 6 bases and J gave up 4 bases; unmatched junction bases: 7. The CDR3 spells CASRPTSGSVYEQYF. The CDR3 coding sequence is TGTGCCAGTAGGCCGACTAGCGGGAGTGTTTACGAGCAGTACTTC.

This clone was found once. The V gene is TRBV10-3, the J gene TRBJ1-1; 11 bases are a match to TRBD1. The CDR3 has 15 residues. Germline trimming cut 4 bases from V and 4 bases from J; bases unmatched to any gene: 5. The germline CDR1 and CDR2 sequences are ENHRY and SYGVKD. The CDR3 protein is CAISGTGGRGTEAFF. The CDR3 bases are TGTGCCATCAGTGGGACAGGGGGCCGAGGCACTGAAGCTTTCTTT.

This clone has more than one count but fewer than ten. The V and J genes are TRBV7-9 and TRBJ1-1; the D gene is possibly TRBD1 (6 bases). V lost 5 bases and J 4 bases, leaving 14 bases between the germline ends. CDR1 and CDR2 from the germline V gene are SEHNR and FQNEAQ (reference sequence). The CDR3 sequence is 14 residues long. The DNA for the CDR3 is TGTGCCAGCAGCCGCGCAACAGGGATCACTGAAGCTTTCTTT. This codes for CASSRATGITEAFF.

This chain joins TRBV20-1 and TRBJ2-7; the D is unclear. V was shortened by 3 bases and J by 2 bases, with 11 bases between the two germline ends. Germline V CDR1 and CDR2: DFQATT, SNEGSKA (reference sequence). The length of the CDR3 is 13 residues. CDR3 bases: TGCAGTGCTAGTCTCCCAGGAACCTACGAGCAGTACTTC. Its protein product is CSASLPGTYEQYF.

The chain couples TRBV11-2 to TRBJ2-1; 7 positions agree with TRBD2. Germline V gene sequence: CDR1 SGHAT, CDR2 FQNNGV. Trimming removed 1 base from V and 7 bases from J; junction bases left unmatched: 10. The CDR3 is 16 residues long. CDR3 protein: CASSLVSGTAGNEQFF. CDR3 sequence (DNA): TGTGCCAGCAGCTTAGTGAGCGGTACAGCGGGGAATGAGCAGTTCTTC.

V is TRBV7-2 and J is TRBJ2-7, with 8 bases matching TRBD1. V dropped 5 bases and J dropped 1; count of bases not matched to a gene: 7. The CDR3 extends over 15 amino acids. Germline values: CDR1 SGHTA, CDR2 FQGNSA. The CDR3 spells CASSADRGRSYEQYF. The CDR3 DNA sequence: TGTGCCAGCAGCGCTGACAGGGGTCGATCCTACGAGCAGTACTTC.

This sequence joins TRBV7-3 and TRBJ2-3, with 16 bases identical to TRBD2. The CDR3 is 16 residues long. Germline values: CDR1 SGHTA, CDR2 FQGTGA. V lost 5 bases to trimming and J lost 6 bases; unmatched junction nucleotides: 5. CDR3 amino acids: CASSLGLAGGPDTQYF. CDR3 sequence (DNA): TGTGCCAGCAGCCTGGGACTAGCGGGAGGGCCGGATACGCAGTATTTT.

The count of this clone is one. V is TRBV24-1 and J is TRBJ2-3; 9 nucleotides line up with TRBD2. Trimming at V came to 0 bases and at J to 3 bases, leaving 3 bases not matched to a gene. Germline V gene lookup returns CDR1 KGHDR and CDR2 SFDVKD. The length of the CDR3 is 16 residues. CDR3 nucleotide sequence: TGTGCCACCAGTGATTTGCGGCGGGAGGGAACAGATACGCAGTATTTT. Amino acids: CATSDLRREGTDTQYF.

This sequence joins TRBV2 and TRBJ2-1; the D gene is possibly TRBD2 (7 bases). Germline V gene data show CDR1 as SNHLY and CDR2 as FYNNEI. Trimming stripped 7 bases from V and 7 bases from J, with 11 bases between. The CDR3 covers 12 residues. The CDR3 region is CASKGGANEQFF. CDR3 nucleotide sequence: TGTGCCAGCAAGGGGGGGGCGAATGAGCAGTTCTTC.

As to this clone: Distinct nucleotide sequences in the sample also encode this CDR3. The genes are TRBV3-1 (or the pseudogene TRBV3-2) and TRBJ1-1; possible D gene TRBD1, 5 bases. The CDR3 contains 11 residues. Germline CDR1 LGHDT, CDR2 YNNKEL (reference sequence). Trimming removed 6 bases at V and 5 bases at J, with 7 bases between. CDR3 loop: CASRGGTEAFF. CDR3 nucleotide sequence: TGTGCCAGCAGGGGGGGTACTGAAGCTTTCTTT.

This clone appeared a single time. The chain uses TRBV5-4 and TRBJ1-6, with D uncertain. The CDR3 sequence is 15 residues long. V lost 0 bases, J lost 7 bases, and 11 bases lay in between. Germline V lookup: CDR1 SGHNT, CDR2 YYREEE (reference sequence). The DNA for the CDR3 is TGTGCCAGCAGCTTGGGGCACCCAAACAATTCACCCCTCCACTTT. This translates into CASSLGHPNNSPLHF.

The chain couples TRBV19 to TRBJ1-1; 9 bases are a match to TRBD1. CDR3 size: 15 residues. V lost 1 base, J lost 3 bases, and 3 bases stayed unmatched. The germline V gene has CDR1 LNHDA and CDR2 SQIVND (reference sequence). The CDR3 DNA reads TGTGCCAGTAGTATAGGTCGGACAGGGGACACTGAAGCTTTCTTT. Translating gives CASSIGRTGDTEAFF.

The chain is built from TRBV7-8 and TRBJ2-1; D ambiguous. In germline, CDR1 is SGHVS, CDR2 FQNEAQ. The V end lost 3 bases, the J end lost 9 bases, and 18 bases lay between the germline ends. There are 15 residues in the CDR3. For the CDR3, the DNA is TGTGCCAGCAGCTTGATGCGACTTTCGCTGAGTGAGCAGTTCTTC. Its translation is CASSLMRLSLSEQFF.

This chain connects TRBV5-3 to TRBJ2-5, with D possibly being TRBD2 (6 bases). TRBV5-3 is an ORF, and what it does is uncertain. The CDR3 extends over 16 amino acids. Trimming cost V 9 bases and J 5 bases, with 26 bases left between them. The CDR3 sequence is CANTSRAGMSQETQYF. CDR3 nucleotide sequence: TGTGCCAACACCTCCAGGGCGGGAATGAGTCAGGAGACCCAGTACTTC.

The CDR3 loop is CAISGGAVYEQYF. CDR3 bases: TGTGCCATCTCAGGGGGCGCGGTTTACGAGCAGTACTTC. The rearrangement uses TRBV6-5 and TRBJ2-7; 8 bases are a match to TRBD1. The V segment lost 10 bases and the J segment 4 bases; nucleotides outside the gene matches: 9. Germline V lookup: CDR1 MNHEY, CDR2 SVGAGI. The CDR3 sequence is 13 residues long.

V usage is TRBV7-9 and J usage is TRBJ2-5; TRBD2 might be the D (6 bases). The V gene's germline CDR1 is SEHNR and CDR2 FQNEAQ (reference sequence). V gave up 8 bases and J gave up 5 bases, with 12 bases separating them. CDR3 length equals 12 residues. This CDR3 reads CASGRPQETQYF. In nucleotides, the CDR3 is TGTGCCAGCGGGAGGCCTCAGGAGACCCAGTACTTC.

This chain uses TRBV7-8 with TRBJ1-5; D uncertain. CDR3 length: 15 amino acids. Trimming shortened V by 1 base and J by 0 bases, and 7 bases separated the two germline ends. Germline assignment: CDR1 SGHVS and CDR2 FQNEAQ. For the CDR3, the DNA is TGTGCCAGCAGCTTAGGAAGCCATAGCAATCAGCCCCAGCATTTT. It yields the protein CASSLGSHSNQPQHF.

Here the CDR3 DNA reads TGTGCCAGCAGTATCGGACAGTCGGCGGGCTACACCTTC. As protein: CASSIGQSAGYTF. This sequence joins TRBV12-3 or TRBV12-4 and TRBJ1-2; D may be TRBD1 (6 bases). CDR3 length equals 13 residues. V dropped 5 bases and J dropped 8 bases, with 15 bases sitting between them.

This chain links TRBV5-1 with TRBJ2-3, with D unresolved. CDR1 is SGHRS, CDR2 YFSETQ, per germline. The CDR3 spans 15 residues. Trimming cost V 0 bases and J 0 bases, with 8 bases left between them. The CDR3 loop reads CASSLAKLSTDTQYF. The CDR3 DNA reads TGCGCCAGCAGCTTGGCGAAACTTAGCACAGATACGCAGTATTTT.

This clone was seen a few times. The chain combines TRBV12-3 or TRBV12-4 with TRBJ2-1, with a possible D match to TRBD2 (5 bases). There are 13 residues in the CDR3. V gave up 2 bases and J gave up 7 bases, with 9 bases separating them. The CDR3 coding sequence is TGTGCCAGCAGTTTAAGGGAGCGGAATGAGCAGTTCTTC. Encoded protein: CASSLRERNEQFF.

This clone was counted only a few times. The genes are TRBV4-3 and TRBJ1-4; 7 nucleotides align to TRBD1. The CDR3 extends over 16 amino acids. Germline V gene sequence: CDR1 LGHNA, CDR2 YSLEER. The V gene end was trimmed by 4 bases and the J gene end by 7 bases; junction bases not matched to a gene: 12. CDR3 bases: TGCGCCAGCAGCCCTACGATCTACAGGGGACGTGAAAAACTGTTTTTT. It codes for CASSPTIYRGREKLFF.

V usage is TRBV29-1 and J usage is TRBJ1-4; possible D gene TRBD1, 5 bases. Trimming stripped 1 base from V and 6 bases from J, with 9 bases between. The CDR3 runs 13 residues. From germline, CDR1 is SQVTM and CDR2 ANQGSEA. CDR3 in DNA: TGCAGCGTTGAAGCAGGAGGGGATGAAAAACTGTTTTTT. This sequence encodes CSVEAGGDEKLFF.

Here the CDR3 reads CASTLSGTAYSPLHF. In DNA form, the CDR3 reads TGTGCCAGTACTCTGTCCGGGACAGCATATTCACCCCTCCACTTT. This rearrangement joins TRBV19 to TRBJ1-6, with 7 bases fitting TRBD1. The CDR3 is made up of 15 amino acids. The V gene's germline CDR1 is LNHDA and CDR2 SQIVND (reference sequence). Trimming removed 7 bases from V and 8 bases from J; junction bases left unmatched: 11. The full variable domain, its missing parts supplied by reference TRBV19 and TRBJ1-6, is DGGITQSPKYLFRKEGQNVTLSCEQNLNHDAMYWYRQDPGQGLRLIYYSQIVNDFQKGDIAEGYSVSREKKESFPLTVTSAQKNPTAFYLCASTLSGTAYSPLHFGNGTRLTVT.

The V and J genes are TRBV7-8 and TRBJ1-6, with D maybe TRBD1 (6 bases). Germline CDR1 reads SGHVS; CDR2 reads FQNEAQ. The germline V and J ends were trimmed by 1 base and 6 bases, with 10 bases remaining between them. This CDR3 contains 15 residues. The CDR3 protein is CASSLEAGVNSPLHF. The CDR3 DNA is TGTGCCAGCAGCTTAGAGGCAGGGGTTAATTCACCCCTCCACTTT.

Concerning this clone: The sample carries other DNA sequences with the same CDR3. V and J are TRBV12-3 or TRBV12-4 and TRBJ2-2; a weak D match, TRBD2 (6 bases). Trimming removed 3 bases from V and 5 bases from J, with 7 bases in between. The CDR3 contains 13 residues. CDR3 sequence reads: CASSLGGTGELFF. The CDR3 nucleotides read TGTGCCAGCAGTTTGGGGGGAACCGGGGAGCTGTTTTTT.